The next 5 T cell receptor beta chains were all read from a single sample in a study of identical twins. From the 5' RACE reads, TCRdb called clonotypes with MiXCR, one entry per CDR3 protein. This sample carries around 250,000 distinct CDR3 sequences, around 8% of them seen once, and the ten largest clones take about 3%. A further study also used this sample, focusing on yellow fever vaccine responses in identical twins.

Sample: CD8+ T cells sorted from blood. These receptor sequences come from a young woman in good health.

J is TRBJ2-3 and V is TRBV12-5, with 8 bases aligning to TRBD1. CDR1 LGHNT and CDR2 FRNRAP come from the germline V gene. The CDR3 is 16 amino acids. Trimming cost V 4 bases and J 5 bases; bases outside gene matches: 11. The CDR3 here is CASGYRGNSLGDTQYF. CDR3 sequence (DNA): TGTGCTAGTGGTTACAGGGGGAACTCCCTGGGAGATACGCAGTATTTT.

J is TRBJ2-1 and V is TRBV20-1; D is uncertain. Germline V lookup: CDR1 DFQATT, CDR2 SNEGSKA (reference sequence). The CDR3 is made up of 15 amino acids. Trimming removed 3 bases at V and 0 bases at J, with 12 bases between. CDR3 nucleotide sequence: TGCAGTGCTAGGGAAGGGCCAAGCTCCTACAATGAGCAGTTCTTC. It yields the protein CSAREGPSSYNEQFF.

The chain joins TRBV3-1 to TRBJ2-1, with D perhaps TRBD2 (5 bases). Germline V gene data show CDR1 as LGHDT and CDR2 as YNNKEL (reference sequence). This CDR3 is 17 amino acids long. Trimming shortened V by 4 bases and J by 6 bases, and 22 bases separated the two germline ends. Written as DNA, the CDR3 is TGTGCCAGCAGCCCCTTAATAGACTTAAGAGGGCTCAATGAGCAGTTCTTC. It codes for CASSPLIDLRGLNEQFF.

A note on this clonotype: Sequence at one end of the junction differs from germline and may be a read error. This chain's CDR3 is CASSIAGGPADTQYF. DNA of the CDR3: TGTGCCAGCAGCATAGCGGGAGGACCAGCAGATACGCAGTATTTT. The chain couples TRBV7-6 to TRBJ2-3, with 10 bases matching TRBD2. Germline V gives CDR1 SGHVS, CDR2 FNYEAQ. There are 15 residues in the CDR3.

CDR3 in DNA: TGTGCCAGCAGCTTACCCCACCCCGGGACTAGCGGAAAAAAGAACACCGGGGAGCTGTTTTTT. As protein: CASSLPHPGTSGKKNTGELFF. This chain uses TRBV11-2 with TRBJ2-2; 11 bases align to TRBD2. V trimming: 2 bases; J trimming: 1 base; junction bases outside the gene matches: 15. The CDR3 has 21 amino acids. From germline, CDR1 is SGHAT and CDR2 FQNNGV.